The 24 T cell receptor beta chains below were found in one sample sequenced in a study of OX40 agonist ivuxolimab in advanced cancers. Assay used: immunoSEQ multiplex PCR; TCRdb lists only in-frame clones, some missing. The table shows roughly 100,000 clones, with around 91% occurring only once. Here the sequenced sample was CD4+ or CD8+ T cells sorted from blood, taken in a trial of the OX40 agonist ivuxolimab. Every receptor here comes from an adult with an advanced solid tumor such as melanoma, head and neck, liver or kidney cancer.

V usage is TRBV27 and J usage is TRBJ1-1, with D possibly matching TRBD1 (5 bases). Germline V gives CDR1 MNHEY, CDR2 SMNVEV (reference sequence). V was cut by 8 bases and J by 5 bases, with 21 bases left in between. This CDR3 is 15 amino acids long. In DNA, the CDR3 is TGTGCCAGCTTTGGGAGGAGAGGGGATCATACTGAAGCTTTCTTT. This encodes CASFGRRGDHTEAFF.

Notes on this clone: This sample also contains other DNA sequences that code for the same CDR3. V usage is TRBV2 and J usage is TRBJ2-1, with TRBD2 matching 11 bases. Germline-derived CDR1 and CDR2 are SNHLY and FYNNEI. The CDR3 runs to 15 residues. With 5 bases clipped from V and 2 bases from J, the junction kept 2 bases outside the gene matches. CDR3 sequence reads: CASSLLAGAYNEQFF. CDR3 bases: TGTGCCAGCAGTTTACTAGCGGGGGCCTACAATGAGCAGTTCTTC.

The chain couples TRBV5-8 to TRBJ2-5, with D perhaps given as TRBD1 or TRBD2 (5 bases each). The J call may be in error: the DNA end matches TRBJ2-7 better. Germline CDR1 is SGHTS and CDR2 is YDEGEE. The CDR3 runs 14 residues. CDR3 protein: CASSRREQGHEQYF. The CDR3 region has the DNA TGTGCCAGCAGCCGAAGGGAGCAGGGCCACGAGCAGTACTTC.

This clone was counted a single time. This chain uses TRBV7-2 with TRBJ2-1; 8 bases align to TRBD1. Losses at the gene ends were 6 bases for V and 7 bases for J; bases not matched to a gene: 8. This CDR3 is 14 amino acids long. Germline loops: CDR1 SGHTA, CDR2 FQGNSA. The CDR3 loop reads CASSVRRQGNEQFF. The CDR3 DNA is TGTGCCAGCAGTGTTCGACGACAGGGGAATGAGCAGTTCTTC.

This CDR3 reads CASSFWRDPGELFF. The CDR3 DNA sequence: TGTGCCAGCAGTTTTTGGCGGGATCCCGGGGAGCTGTTTTTT. The chain links TRBV11-3 to TRBJ2-2; maybe TRBD2 (6 bases). V was shortened by 6 bases and J by 6 bases, with 14 bases between the two germline ends. There are 14 residues in the CDR3. Germline CDR1 reads SGHNT; CDR2 reads YENEEA.

The J gene is TRBJ2-7, the V gene TRBV11-2, with TRBD2 as a possible D gene (5 bases). From germline, CDR1 is SGHAT and CDR2 FQNNGV. The CDR3 contains 15 residues. The germline V and J ends were trimmed by 0 bases and 7 bases, with 16 bases remaining between them. CDR3 coding DNA: TGTGCCAGCAGCTTAGATCGGGGTAGATGGGGAGAGCAGTACTTC. Encoded protein: CASSLDRGRWGEQYF.

The chain employs TRBV7-2 and TRBJ2-4; D might be TRBD1 (6 bases). Trimming took off 1 base at V and 7 bases at J, with 11 bases between the two ends. Germline assignment: CDR1 SGHTA and CDR2 FQGNSA. CDR3 size: 14 residues. CDR3 loop: CASSLVGQQNIQYF. The CDR3 DNA reads TGTGCCAGCAGCTTAGTAGGACAGCAGAACATTCAGTACTTC.

This chain links TRBV28 with TRBJ1-2, with D perhaps TRBD1 (5 bases). The V end was cut by 3 bases, the J end by 0 bases, with 14 bases between. CDR1 and CDR2 (germline): MDHEN, SYDVKM. The CDR3 contains 16 residues. CDR3 coding DNA: TGTGCCAGCAGTTTCCGATCCCGGGGCGCTAACTATGGCTACACCTTC. Protein product: CASSFRSRGANYGYTF.

The chain is built from TRBV30 and TRBJ1-2, with 7 bases matching TRBD1. Per the germline V gene, CDR1 is GTSNPN and CDR2 is SVGIG (reference sequence). V shed 4 bases and J 2 bases; nucleotides not matched to a gene: 7. The CDR3 contains 14 residues. In nucleotides, the CDR3 is TGTGCCTGGAACGACCTGACAGGGAACTATGGCTACACCTTC. Encoded protein: CAWNDLTGNYGYTF.

The V call is TRBV2, the J call TRBJ2-3, with TRBD2 as a possible D gene (5 bases). With 8 bases removed from V and 6 bases from J, the gap between germline ends came to 18 bases. The CDR3 extends over 14 amino acids. Germline V gives CDR1 SNHLY, CDR2 FYNNEI. CDR3 sequence reads: CASSDLLFSDTQYF. The CDR3, as DNA: TGTGCCAGCTCGGACTTACTCTTTAGCGATACGCAGTATTTT. Full variable domain (outside the CDR3, taken from reference TRBV2 and TRBJ2-3): EPEVTQTPSHQVTQMGQEVILRCVPISNHLYFYWYRQILGQKVEFLVSFYNNEISEKSEIFDDQFSVERPDGSNFTLKIRSTKLEDSAMYFCASSDLLFSDTQYFGPGTRLTVL.

V gene TRBV29-1 combines with J gene TRBJ2-7; tentative D call: TRBD1 (5 bases). This CDR3 spans 13 amino acids. Trimming removed 5 bases at V and 4 bases at J, with 15 bases between. Per germline, CDR1 SQVTM and CDR2 ANQGSEA. DNA for the CDR3: TGCAGCGTTTTAGCAGTTAGGGGTTACGAGCAGTACTTC. Its translation: CSVLAVRGYEQYF.

The genes are TRBV30 and TRBJ2-2, with 7 nucleotides matching TRBD1. The germline V gene encodes CDR1 GTSNPN and CDR2 SVGIG (reference sequence). V trimming: 0 bases; J trimming: 3 bases; junction bases outside the gene matches: 4. CDR3 length: 15 residues. The DNA for the CDR3 is TGTGCCTGGAGTGTACAGGGGATGTACACCGGGGAGCTGTTTTTT. It encodes CAWSVQGMYTGELFF.

The chain carries TRBV5-5 and TRBJ2-3; D is unclear. V lost 4 bases and J lost 0, with 18 bases in between. Germline CDR1 SGHKS, CDR2 YYEKEE (reference sequence). This CDR3 region has 17 residues. The CDR3 is CASSPSPPYPSTDTQYF. In DNA, the CDR3 is TGTGCCAGCAGCCCGAGCCCACCCTATCCTAGCACAGATACGCAGTATTTT. Looking up the rest from reference TRBV5-5 and TRBJ2-3 gives the full variable domain: DAGVTQSPTHLIKTRGQQVTLRCSPISGHKSVSWYQQVLGQGPQFIFQYYEKEERGRGNFPDRFSARQFPNYSSELNVNALLLGDSALYLCASSPSPPYPSTDTQYFGPGTRLTVL.

The V call is TRBV19, the J call TRBJ2-4; a weak D match, TRBD1 (6 bases). The CDR3 contains 14 residues. The V end lost 2 bases, the J end lost 1 base, and 6 bases lay between the germline ends. Per the germline V gene, CDR1 is LNHDA and CDR2 is SQIVND (reference sequence). In DNA form, the CDR3 reads TGTGCCAGTAGTATACAGGGGGCCAAAAACATTCAGTACTTC. This sequence encodes CASSIQGAKNIQYF.

The J gene is TRBJ1-4, the V gene TRBV18; 9 nucleotides line up with TRBD1. Germline assignment: CDR1 KGHSH and CDR2 LQKENI. V dropped 6 bases and J dropped 5; count of bases not matched to a gene: 7. There are 15 residues in the CDR3. DNA for the CDR3: TGTGCCAGCTCCCACCCGGGGACAGGGAATGAAAAACTGTTTTTT. This codes for CASSHPGTGNEKLFF.

DNA for the CDR3: TGTGCCAGCAGCCATACAGGGGGCGGCTATGGCTACACCTTC. Translating gives CASSHTGGGYGYTF. The chain recombines TRBV6-5 with TRBJ1-2; 9 positions match TRBD1. The CDR3 has 14 residues. Trimming took 6 bases from V and 4 from J; bases not matched to a gene: 6. The germline gives CDR1 MNHEY, CDR2 SVGAGI.

The chain uses TRBV4-2 and TRBJ2-1; TRBD1 or TRBD2 may be the D gene (5 bases each). The CDR3 loop spans 13 amino acids. Per germline, CDR1 LGHNA and CDR2 YNFKEQ. Trimming pared 4 bases from V and 10 bases from J, leaving 14 bases between. The CDR3 region has the DNA TGTGCCAGCAGCCCCTCAGGGTGGGGGGAGCAGTTCTTC. Its translation: CASSPSGWGEQFF.

This clone showed up just a few times. The gene calls are TRBV6-4 and TRBJ2-3; maybe TRBD1 (6 bases). Germline CDR1 is MRHNA and CDR2 is SNTAGT. The CDR3 consists of 15 residues. The ends were cut back, 3 bases at V and 0 bases at J, with 10 bases in the middle. The DNA of the CDR3 is TGTGCCAGCAGTGAAGGGGACAAGAGCACAGATACGCAGTATTTT. Its translation: CASSEGDKSTDTQYF.

Concerning this clone itself: A read error may account for a junction end that differs from germline. The chain uses TRBV6-1 and TRBJ2-4, with D perhaps TRBD1 (6 bases). The V gene's germline CDR1 is MNHNS and CDR2 SASEGT. This CDR3 spans 8 amino acids. The CDR3 loop is CASSVRGF. The CDR3 region has the DNA TGTGCCAGCAGTGTCAGGGGCTTC.

The CDR3 is CASSFPGFAKSKETQYF. The CDR3 DNA reads as TGTGCCAGCAGCTTCCCCGGTTTTGCCAAGTCGAAGGAGACCCAGTACTTC. The chain recombines TRBV7-3 with TRBJ2-5; the D is unclear. CDR1 and CDR2 from the germline V gene are SGHTA and FQGTGA. The germline V and J ends were trimmed by 3 bases and 5 bases, with 22 bases remaining between them. CDR3 size: 17 residues.

This rearrangement joins TRBV30 to TRBJ1-3; TRBD1 agrees at 7 bases. This CDR3 is built from 13 residues. CDR1 is GTSNPN and CDR2 is SVGIG in the germline V gene (reference sequence). J was trimmed by 0 bases and V by 5 bases; bases with no gene match: 1. CDR3 nucleotides: TGTGCCTGGGACAGGGCCTCTGGAAACACCATATATTTT. It translates to CAWDRASGNTIYF. Combining the CDR3 with reference TRBV30 and TRBJ1-3 gives the whole variable domain SQTIHQWPATLVQPVGSPLSLECTVEGTSNPNLYWYRQAAGRGLQLLFYSVGIGQISSEVPQNLSASRPQDRQFILSSKKLLLSDSGFYLCAWDRASGNTIYFGEGSWLTVV.

The CDR3 coding sequence is TGTGCCAGCAGTCCCTTAAGTAGCGGGAAATACGAGCAGTACTTC. The encoded protein is CASSPLSSGKYEQYF. The chain uses TRBV27 and TRBJ2-7; 8 positions match TRBD2. The germline gives CDR1 MNHEY, CDR2 SMNVEV (reference sequence). This CDR3 is built from 15 residues. V lost 5 bases and J lost 4; bases outside the gene matches: 10.

This sequence joins TRBV6-1 and TRBJ1-2, with a tentative D call TRBD1 (5 bases). This CDR3 is built from 13 residues. Per germline, CDR1 MNHNS and CDR2 SASEGT. Trimming shortened V by 8 bases and J by 6 bases, and 16 bases separated the two germline ends. This CDR3 reads CASLVSQGNGYTF. CDR3 DNA: TGTGCCAGCCTTGTAAGTCAGGGAAATGGCTACACCTTC.

This clone was seen once. The chain links TRBV28 to TRBJ2-2; possibly TRBD1 for D (6 bases). This CDR3 spans 16 amino acids. Germline loops: CDR1 MDHEN, CDR2 SYDVKM. Between the trimmed V and J ends, which lost 6 bases and 0 bases, there was a span of 14 bases. The CDR3 DNA sequence: TGTGCCAGCAGCCTCATTGGACAGTCGAACACCGGGGAGCTGTTTTTT. Residues: CASSLIGQSNTGELFF.